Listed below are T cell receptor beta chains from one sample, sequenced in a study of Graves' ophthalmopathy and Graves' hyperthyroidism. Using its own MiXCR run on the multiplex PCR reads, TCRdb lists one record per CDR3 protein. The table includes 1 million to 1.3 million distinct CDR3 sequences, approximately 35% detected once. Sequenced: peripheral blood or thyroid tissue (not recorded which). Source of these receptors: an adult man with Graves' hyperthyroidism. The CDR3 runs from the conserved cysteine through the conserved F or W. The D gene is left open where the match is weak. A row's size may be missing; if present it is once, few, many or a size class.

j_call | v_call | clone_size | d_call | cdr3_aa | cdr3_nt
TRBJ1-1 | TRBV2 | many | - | CASNTRRGEAFF | TGTGCCAGCAACACGCGAAGGGGGGAAGCTTTCTTT
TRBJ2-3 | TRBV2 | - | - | CASSTRDRGGTDTQYF | TGTGCCAGCAGTACCCGGGACCGAGGGGGCACAGATACGCAGTATTTT
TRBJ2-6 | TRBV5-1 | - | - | CASRLVVGSSSEANVLTF | TGCGCCAGCCGCTTGGTCGTAGGATCGAGCTCTGAGGCCAACGTCCTGACTTTC
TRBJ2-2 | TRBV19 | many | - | CASSVLLNTGELFF | TGTGCCAGTAGTGTCCTTCTGAACACCGGGGAGCTGTTTTTT
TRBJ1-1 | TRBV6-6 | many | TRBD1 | CASRLAGQGVTEAFF | TGTGCCAGCAGGCTTGCGGGGCAGGGGGTCACTGAAGCTTTCTTT
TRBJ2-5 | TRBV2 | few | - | CASSDHGRQETQYF | TGTGCCAGCAGTGATCACGGACGGCAAGAGACCCAGTACTTC
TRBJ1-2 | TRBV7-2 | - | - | CASSPSRGKGESRGYTF | TGTGCCAGCAGCCCATCCCGCGGGAAAGGGGAGAGTCGGGGCTACACCTTC
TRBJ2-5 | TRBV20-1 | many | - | CSETRPDQETQYF | TGCAGTGAGACCCGACCCGATCAAGAGACCCAGTACTTC
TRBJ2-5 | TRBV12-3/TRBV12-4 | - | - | CASTSRDQETQYF | TGTGCCAGCACAAGCAGGGACCAAGAGACCCAGTACTTC
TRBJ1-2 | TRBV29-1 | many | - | CSVEEGGFAQPSYGYTF | TGCAGCGTTGAAGAAGGGGGATTTGCGCAACCCAGCTATGGCTACACCTTC
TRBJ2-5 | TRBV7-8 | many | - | CASSFRNGQETQYF | TGTGCCAGCAGCTTTAGGAACGGTCAAGAGACCCAGTACTTC
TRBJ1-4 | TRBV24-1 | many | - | CATSEGITNEKLFF | TGTGCCACCAGTGAAGGGATAACTAATGAAAAACTGTTTTTT
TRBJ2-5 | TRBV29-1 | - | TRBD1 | CTDRGQTQYF | TGCACCGACAGGGGACAGACCCAGTACTTC
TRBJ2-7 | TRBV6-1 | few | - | CASSVGQGPSYEQYF | TGTGCCAGCAGTGTGGGGCAGGGGCCCTCCTACGAGCAGTACTTC
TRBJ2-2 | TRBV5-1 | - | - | CASSQAPITGSTPGELFF | TGCGCCAGCAGCCAAGCCCCGATTACCGGGTCCACACCCGGGGAGCTGTTTTTT
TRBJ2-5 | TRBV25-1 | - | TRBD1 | CASSDRTGAGETQYF | TGTGCCAGCAGTGACCGGACAGGGGCCGGGGAGACCCAGTACTTC
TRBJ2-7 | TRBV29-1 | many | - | CSVGHGTEQYF | TGCAGCGTGGGACACGGGACCGAGCAGTACTTC
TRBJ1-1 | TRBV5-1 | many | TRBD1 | CASSWGRAGGRRGTEAFF | TGCGCCAGCAGCTGGGGGAGGGCAGGGGGCCGGAGAGGCACTGAAGCTTTCTTT
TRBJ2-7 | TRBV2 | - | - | CASGDIGRSYEQYF | TGTGCCAGCGGGGACATCGGTAGATCCTACGAGCAGTACTTC
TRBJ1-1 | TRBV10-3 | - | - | CAISEAGGAAEAFF | TGTGCCATCAGTGAGGCGGGGGGGGCCGCTGAAGCTTTCTTT
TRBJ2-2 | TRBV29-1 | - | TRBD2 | CSVDQAGEQFF | TGCAGCGTTGACCAAGCGGGGGAGCAGTTTTTT
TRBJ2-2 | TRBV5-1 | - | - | CASRPQGSNTGELFF | TGCGCCAGCCGCCCACAGGGATCGAACACCGGGGAGCTGTTTTTT
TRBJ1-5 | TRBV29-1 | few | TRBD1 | CSVPGTGSGNQPQHF | TGCAGCGTTCCCGGGACAGGATCTGGCAATCAGCCCCAGCATTTT
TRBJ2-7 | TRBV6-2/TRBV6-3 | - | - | CASSYSGIPYEQYF | TGTGCCAGCAGTTACTCAGGGATTCCCTACGAGCAGTACTTC
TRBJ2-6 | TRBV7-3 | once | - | CAGSLVRGANVLTF | TGTGCCGGCAGCTTGGTCCGTGGGGCCAACGTCCTGACTTTC
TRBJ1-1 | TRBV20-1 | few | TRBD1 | CSAREVGGNTEAFF | TGCAGTGCTAGAGAAGTAGGGGGCAACACTGAAGCTTTCTTT
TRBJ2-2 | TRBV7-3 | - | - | CASSHAASDTGELFF | TGTGCCAGCAGTCACGCGGCGTCGGACACCGGGGAGCTGTTTTTT
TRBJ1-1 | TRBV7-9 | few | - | CASSLVRLGTEAFF | TGTGCCAGCAGCTTAGTACGTTTAGGCACTGAAGCTTTCTTT
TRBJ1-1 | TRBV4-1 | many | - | CASSPTPPGTVNTEAFF | TGCGCCAGCAGCCCGACACCCCCTGGGACGGTGAACACTGAAGCTTTCTTT
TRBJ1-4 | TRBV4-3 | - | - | CASSHMHRTTNEKLFF | TGCGCCAGCAGCCACATGCATAGGACAACTAATGAAAAACTGTTTTTT
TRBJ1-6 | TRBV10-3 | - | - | CAISESTVSYNSPLHF | TGTGCCATCAGTGAGTCGACGGTCTCCTATAATTCACCCCTCCACTTT
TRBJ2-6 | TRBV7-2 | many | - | CASSLADILVSAGANVLTF | TGTGCCAGCAGCTTAGCCGACATCTTAGTCTCCGCTGGGGCCAACGTCCTGACTTTC
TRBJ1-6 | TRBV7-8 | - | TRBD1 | CASSLQRTGGRNSPLHF | TGTGCCAGCAGTTTACAACGGACAGGGGGCCGCAATTCACCCCTCCACTTT
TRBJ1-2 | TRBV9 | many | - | CASSVRESGGYTF | TGTGCCAGCAGCGTCAGGGAATCGGGGGGCTACACCTTC
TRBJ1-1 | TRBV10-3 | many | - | CAIGGEGDTEAFF | TGTGCCATCGGAGGGGAGGGTGACACTGAAGCTTTCTTT
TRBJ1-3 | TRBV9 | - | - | CASSVDGGSVSGNTIYF | TGTGCCAGCAGCGTAGATGGGGGCAGCGTCTCTGGAAACACCATATATTTT
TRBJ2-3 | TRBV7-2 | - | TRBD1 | CASSDRDRLPDTQYF | TGTGCCAGCAGCGACAGGGACAGGCTGCCCGATACGCAGTATTTT
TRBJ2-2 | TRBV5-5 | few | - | CASSLVGTRTGELFF | TGTGCCAGCAGCTTGGTTGGGACAAGGACCGGGGAGCTGTTTTTT
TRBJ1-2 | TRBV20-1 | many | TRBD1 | CSASTGGDGYGYTF | TGCAGTGCTAGTACAGGGGGCGATGGCTATGGCTACACCTTC
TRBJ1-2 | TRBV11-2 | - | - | CASSSRRTVDAPYGYTF | TGTGCCAGCAGCTCTAGAAGGACCGTCGACGCCCCCTATGGCTACACCTTC
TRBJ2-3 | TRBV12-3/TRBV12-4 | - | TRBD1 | CASSGQGLGTDTQYF | TGTGCCAGCAGCGGACAGGGGTTGGGCACAGATACGCAGTATTTT
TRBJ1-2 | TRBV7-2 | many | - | CASSPGGVLSLDGYTF | TGTGCCAGCAGCCCCGGGGGGGTCCTTTCCTTGGATGGCTACACCTTC
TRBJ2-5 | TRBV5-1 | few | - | CASSLREMETQYF | TGCGCCAGCAGCTTGAGGGAGATGGAGACCCAGTACTTC
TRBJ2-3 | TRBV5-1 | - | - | CASSRTQSTDTQYF | TGCGCCAGCAGCCGGACGCAAAGCACAGATACGCAGTATTTT
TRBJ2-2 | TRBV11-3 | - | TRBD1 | CASSLRGQGAIGTGELFF | TGTGCCAGCAGCCTAAGGGGACAGGGGGCGATTGGTACCGGGGAGCTGTTTTTT